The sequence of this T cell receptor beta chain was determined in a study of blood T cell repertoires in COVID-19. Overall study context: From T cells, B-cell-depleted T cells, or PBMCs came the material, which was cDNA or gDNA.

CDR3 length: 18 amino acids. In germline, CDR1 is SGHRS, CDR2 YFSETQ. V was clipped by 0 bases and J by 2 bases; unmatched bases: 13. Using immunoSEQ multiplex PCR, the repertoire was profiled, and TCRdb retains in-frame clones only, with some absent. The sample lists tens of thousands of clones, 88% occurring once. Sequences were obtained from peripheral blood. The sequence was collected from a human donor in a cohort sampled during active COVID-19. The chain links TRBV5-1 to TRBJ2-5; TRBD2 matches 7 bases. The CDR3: CASSLGGGGDKTQETQYF. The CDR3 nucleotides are TGCGCCAGCAGCTTGGGCGGCGGGGGAGATAAAACGCAAGAGACCCAGTACTTC.